The 13 T cell receptor beta chains below come from one sample, sequenced in a study of identical twins. TCRdb analysed the 5' RACE reads with MiXCR anew, one entry per CDR3 protein. The repertoire holds under 250,000 distinct CDR3 sequences, with 7.5% as singletons. These data were likewise used in another study, on yellow fever vaccine responses in identical twins.

Sequencing input: CD8+ T cells sorted from blood. The receptors derive from a woman between 18 and 29 years old in good health.

This clonotype has ten or more counts. The chain carries TRBV3-1 and TRBJ1-1; no clear D gene. The CDR3 has 15 residues. V gave up 1 base and J gave up 0 bases, with 9 bases separating them. Germline CDR1 is LGHDT and CDR2 is YNNKEL (reference sequence). CDR3 loop: CASSQGELMNTEAFF. CDR3 sequence (DNA): TGTGCCAGCAGCCAAGGAGAGCTCATGAACACTGAAGCTTTCTTT. Drawing the rest from reference TRBV3-1 and TRBJ1-1, the complete variable domain is DTAVSQTPKYLVTQMGNDKSIKCEQNLGHDTMYWYKQDSKKFLKIMFSYNNKELIINETVPNRFSPKSPDKAHLNLHINSLELGDSAVYFCASSQGELMNTEAFFGQGTRLTVV.

This clonotype occurred a few times. The V call is TRBV6-1, the J call TRBJ2-1; 7 nucleotides match TRBD2. Trimming at V came to 1 base and at J to 4 bases, leaving 4 bases not matched to a gene. Looked up from germline, CDR1 is MNHNS and CDR2 is SASEGT. The CDR3 runs 15 residues. CDR3 DNA: TGTGCCAGCAGTGAAGGGGACTACCATTACAATGAGCAGTTCTTC. Translating gives CASSEGDYHYNEQFF.

This clonotype was seen a handful of times. This sequence joins TRBV4-1 and TRBJ1-2, with D unresolved. V was cut by 0 bases and J by 3 bases, with 11 bases left in between. The germline CDR1 and CDR2 sequences are MGHRA and YSYEKL. This CDR3 spans 15 amino acids. CDR3 nucleotides: TGCGCCAGCAGCCAAGAGGCGTCGGGTGACTATGGCTACACCTTC. Protein: CASSQEASGDYGYTF.

J is TRBJ2-3 and V is TRBV10-1; 11 bases match TRBD2. CDR1 and CDR2 (germline): WNHNN, SYGVQD (reference sequence). CDR3 size: 16 residues. V lost 3 bases, J lost 3 bases, and 5 bases stayed unmatched. Written as DNA, the CDR3 is TGCGCCAGCAGTGAATCTAGCGGGAGGATTACAGATACGCAGTATTTT. It is translated as CASSESSGRITDTQYF.

The chain is built from TRBV6-2 or TRBV6-3 and TRBJ2-3; the D call may be TRBD1 or TRBD2 (5 bases each). The CDR3 spans 16 residues. Trimming left V 0 bases short and J 0 bases short, with 10 bases between. The germline V gene encodes CDR1 MNHEY and CDR2 SVGEGT. The CDR3 protein is CASSYSTGRSTDTQYF. The CDR3 DNA reads TGTGCCAGCAGTTACTCGACGGGGCGTAGCACAGATACGCAGTATTTT.

This clonotype was counted only a few times. The chain combines TRBV20-1 with TRBJ2-7; 7 bases align to TRBD1. The CDR3 runs to 14 residues. Per germline, CDR1 DFQATT and CDR2 SNEGSKA (reference sequence). Trimming at V came to 2 bases and at J to 2 bases, leaving 6 bases not matched to a gene. The DNA of the CDR3 is TGCAGTGCTAGAATGAACGACAGGGCCTACGAGCAGTACTTC. The encoded protein is CSARMNDRAYEQYF.

This clonotype was counted many times. The V gene is TRBV10-3, the J gene TRBJ1-2; 7 bases map to TRBD1. Per the germline V gene, CDR1 is ENHRY and CDR2 is SYGVKD. Trimming cost V 6 bases and J 3 bases; bases outside gene matches: 10. CDR3 length: 15 residues. CDR3 amino acids: CAISRQTGIHYGYTF. DNA of the CDR3: TGTGCCATCAGCAGACAGACAGGGATCCACTATGGCTACACCTTC.

The V and J genes are TRBV12-3 or TRBV12-4 and TRBJ2-5; 10 bases are shared with TRBD1. The CDR3 spans 15 residues. After removal of 5 bases from V and 5 bases from J, the junction contained 8 bases not matched to a gene. CDR3 amino acids: CASSPPGQGRETQYF. In DNA, the CDR3 is TGTGCCAGCAGTCCCCCGGGACAGGGGAGGGAGACCCAGTACTTC.

This clonotype has only a few counts. The chain has TRBV6-5 and TRBJ2-7; D might be TRBD2 (5 bases). Germline assignment: CDR1 MNHEY and CDR2 SVGAGI. CDR3 length: 15 amino acids. V lost 1 base, J lost 0 bases, and 10 bases lay in between. Here the CDR3 DNA reads TGTGCCAGCAGTTACTTATACGGGGTCTCCTACGAGCAGTACGTC. Its translation is CASSYLYGVSYEQYV.

The chain combines TRBV27 with TRBJ2-7; 10 nucleotides align to TRBD2. V was clipped by 5 bases and J by 2 bases; unmatched bases: 3. The germline gives CDR1 MNHEY, CDR2 SMNVEV (reference sequence). The CDR3 is 14 amino acids. CDR3 nucleotides: TGTGCCAGCAGTCTAACTAGCGGGGCCTACGAGCAGTACGTC. Its protein product is CASSLTSGAYEQYV.

This clonotype has only a few counts. V and J are TRBV12-3 or TRBV12-4 and TRBJ2-5; 7 nucleotides line up with TRBD1. The CDR3 totals 14 residues. The J segment lost 3 bases and the V segment lost 4 bases, leaving 5 bases of the junction unmatched. The chain's CDR3 is CASSSTGWEETQYF. The CDR3 DNA sequence: TGTGCCAGCAGTTCGACAGGGTGGGAAGAGACCCAGTACTTC.

CDR3 region: CASLGRLGDEAFF. CDR3 nucleotides: TGTGCCAGCCTGGGACGGCTGGGTGATGAAGCTTTCTTT. The rearrangement links TRBV27 to TRBJ1-1; tentative D call: TRBD1 (5 bases). The CDR3 loop spans 13 amino acids. V was shortened by 8 bases and J by 7 bases, with 17 bases between the two germline ends. Germline-derived CDR1 and CDR2 are MNHEY and SMNVEV (reference sequence).

CDR3 DNA sequence: TGTGCCAGCAGCCACCCCGACAGGGTGAACACTGAAGCTTTCTTT. It translates to CASSHPDRVNTEAFF. V is TRBV7-9 and J is TRBJ1-1, with 7 positions matching TRBD1. The CDR3 runs 15 residues. CDR1 is SEHNR, CDR2 FQNEAQ, per germline (reference sequence). Germline trimming cut 5 bases from V and 0 bases from J; bases unmatched to any gene: 6.